Listed below are T cell receptor beta chains from one sample, sequenced in a study of blood T cell repertoires in COVID-19. Profiling relied on immunoSEQ multiplex PCR, and the TCRdb table lists in-frame clones only, not all of them. The data show roughly 300,000 clones, roughly nine tenths seen once. Input material: PBMCs or T cells enriched from blood (not recorded which). The receptor set was obtained from a woman aged 25 to 39 who had recovered from COVID-19. Both conserved end residues are part of each CDR3. Fields, in order: clone size, D gene, J gene, V gene, CDR3 protein, CDR3 DNA. The D gene is left open where the match is weak. Clone size is shown for a subset of rows, as once, few, many or a class of expanded clone.

size: NA
D: NA
J: TRBJ2-6
V: TRBV30
CDR3: CAWIAWGANVLTF
DNA: TGTGCCTGGATTGCGTGGGGGGCCAACGTCCTGACTTTC

size: NA
D: NA
J: TRBJ2-7
V: TRBV4-1
CDR3: CASSQEGRSYEQYF
DNA: TGCGCCAGCAGCCAAGAGGGGAGGTCCTACGAGCAGTACTTC

size: NA
D: TRBD1
J: TRBJ2-7
V: TRBV4-3
CDR3: CASSQGTGAIYEQYF
DNA: TGCGCCAGCAGCCAAGGGACAGGGGCGATCTACGAGCAGTACTTC

size: NA
D: TRBD1
J: TRBJ1-2
V: TRBV5-1
CDR3: CASSLEGTVLSGYTF
DNA: TGCGCCAGCAGCTTGGAGGGGACAGTCTTGAGCGGCTACACCTTC

size: NA
D: NA
J: TRBJ2-2
V: TRBV28
CDR3: CASVERAYTGELFF
DNA: TGTGCCAGTGTAGAGAGGGCCTACACCGGGGAGCTGTTTTTT

size: NA
D: NA
J: TRBJ2-2
V: TRBV3-1/TRBV3-2
CDR3: CASSQGPANTGELFF
DNA: TGTGCCAGCAGCCAAGGGCCAGCGAACACCGGGGAGCTGTTTTTT

size: NA
D: NA
J: TRBJ1-2
V: TRBV9
CDR3: CASSVADSRGGYTF
DNA: TGTGCCAGCAGCGTAGCGGACAGTCGAGGGGGCTACACCTTC

size: NA
D: TRBD1
J: TRBJ1-1
V: TRBV5-1
CDR3: CASSPATGGRPEAFF
DNA: TGCGCCAGCAGCCCAGCGACAGGGGGACGACCTGAAGCTTTCTTT

size: once
D: TRBD1
J: TRBJ1-1
V: TRBV13
CDR3: CASSPGTGAEAFF
DNA: TGTGCCAGCAGCCCCGGGACAGGGGCTGAAGCTTTCTTT

size: NA
D: NA
J: TRBJ1-1
V: TRBV7-8
CDR3: CASSLVGGNTEAFF
DNA: TGTGCCAGCAGCTTAGTTGGCGGGAACACTGAAGCTTTCTTT

size: NA
D: TRBD2
J: TRBJ2-7
V: TRBV2
CDR3: CASSGLASEQYF
DNA: TGTGCCAGCAGTGGACTAGCGAGCGAGCAGTACTTC

size: once
D: TRBD2
J: TRBJ2-1
V: TRBV3-1/TRBV3-2
CDR3: CASSPYTAGGNNEQFF
DNA: TGTGCCAGCAGCCCCTACACGGCGGGGGGGAACAATGAGCAGTTCTTC

size: NA
D: TRBD1
J: TRBJ2-7
V: TRBV2
CDR3: CASSQTGGTYEQYF
DNA: TGTGCCAGCAGTCAGACAGGGGGGACCTACGAGCAGTACTTC

size: NA
D: TRBD1
J: TRBJ2-7
V: TRBV19
CDR3: CASRDRGSYEQYF
DNA: TGTGCCAGTAGGGACAGGGGTAGCTACGAGCAGTACTTC

size: NA
D: TRBD1
J: TRBJ1-2
V: TRBV19
CDR3: CATVQGPGGVYGYTF
DNA: TGTGCCACCGTACAGGGGCCGGGCGGAGTCTATGGCTACACCTTC

size: NA
D: TRBD2
J: TRBJ2-1
V: TRBV7-2
CDR3: CASRSTSGAHNEQFF
DNA: TGTGCCAGCAGGTCGACTAGCGGGGCACACAATGAGCAGTTCTTC

size: NA
D: NA
J: TRBJ1-2
V: TRBV28
CDR3: CASVTPGGGYTF
DNA: TGTGCCAGCGTAACCCCAGGTGGCGGCTACACCTTC

size: NA
D: TRBD1
J: TRBJ1-1
V: TRBV5-1
CDR3: CASSWDSLNTEAFF
DNA: TGCGCCAGCAGCTGGGACAGTTTGAACACTGAAGCTTTCTTT

size: NA
D: NA
J: TRBJ1-2
V: TRBV28
CDR3: CASSLSGNGYTF
DNA: TGTGCCAGCAGTTTATCAGGGAATGGCTACACCTTC

size: NA
D: NA
J: TRBJ1-1
V: TRBV28
CDR3: CASSAGAGPMNTEAFF
DNA: TGTGCCAGCAGCGCGGGGGCAGGGCCGATGAACACTGAAGCTTTCTTT

size: NA
D: TRBD1
J: TRBJ1-1
V: TRBV19
CDR3: CASRGTAYTEAFF
DNA: TGTGCCAGTCGCGGGACAGCTTACACTGAAGCTTTCTTT

size: NA
D: TRBD1
J: TRBJ1-6
V: TRBV6-5
CDR3: CASSYVQGNSPLHF
DNA: TGTGCCAGCAGTTACGTACAGGGGAATTCACCCCTCCACTTT

size: NA
D: NA
J: TRBJ1-1
V: TRBV3-1/TRBV3-2
CDR3: CASSQPGRGTEAFF
DNA: TGTGCCAGCAGCCAGCCGGGAAGGGGGACTGAAGCTTTCTTT

size: NA
D: NA
J: TRBJ1-1
V: TRBV28
CDR3: CASSQTTGGAPLNTEAFF
DNA: TGTGCCAGCAGCCAAACAACCGGGGGGGCTCCGCTAAACACTGAAGCTTTCTTT

size: NA
D: NA
J: TRBJ2-5
V: TRBV9
CDR3: CASSGGGTQETQYF
DNA: TGTGCCAGCAGCGGTGGCGGGACCCAAGAGACCCAGTACTTC

size: once
D: TRBD1
J: TRBJ2-5
V: TRBV28
CDR3: CASSPGGVRETQYF
DNA: TGTGCCAGCAGTCCAGGGGGCGTTCGGGAGACCCAGTACTTC

size: NA
D: TRBD2
J: TRBJ2-3
V: TRBV4-3
CDR3: CASSQGSGGHASTDTQYF
DNA: TGCGCCAGCAGCCAAGGTAGCGGGGGCCACGCTAGCACAGATACGCAGTATTTT

size: NA
D: NA
J: TRBJ1-5
V: TRBV15
CDR3: CATSRQGEDQPQHF
DNA: TGTGCCACCAGCAGACAGGGTGAGGATCAGCCCCAGCATTTT

size: few
D: NA
J: TRBJ2-1
V: TRBV10-3
CDR3: CAITSGIPYNEQFF
DNA: TGTGCCATCACTTCAGGGATACCCTACAATGAGCAGTTCTTC

size: NA
D: TRBD1
J: TRBJ2-1
V: TRBV27
CDR3: CASSPGTGYNEQFF
DNA: TGTGCCAGCAGTCCTGGGACAGGATACAATGAGCAGTTCTTC

size: NA
D: TRBD1
J: TRBJ1-2
V: TRBV5-1
CDR3: CASSRDRVGGYTF
DNA: TGCGCCAGCAGCCGCGACAGGGTCGGAGGCTACACCTTC

size: NA
D: NA
J: TRBJ1-1
V: TRBV18
CDR3: CASSPKQGAAEAFF
DNA: TGTGCCAGCTCACCAAAACAGGGAGCGGCTGAAGCTTTCTTT

size: NA
D: TRBD1
J: TRBJ1-2
V: TRBV19
CDR3: CASSTKFPGQGNYGYTF
DNA: TGTGCCAGTAGTACCAAGTTTCCGGGACAGGGGAACTATGGCTACACCTTC

size: NA
D: NA
J: TRBJ2-1
V: TRBV7-6
CDR3: CASSDGGTPPSYNEQFF
DNA: TGTGCCAGCAGCGACGGAGGGACCCCTCCCTCCTACAATGAGCAGTTCTTC

size: NA
D: NA
J: TRBJ1-5
V: TRBV28
CDR3: CASSLGPGTGNQPQHF
DNA: TGTGCCAGCAGCTTGGGTCCCGGGACTGGGAATCAGCCCCAGCATTTT

size: few
D: NA
J: TRBJ2-3
V: TRBV6-2/TRBV6-3
CDR3: CASSYFSVTDTQYF
DNA: TGTGCCAGCAGTTACTTTTCCGTAACAGATACGCAGTATTTT

size: few
D: NA
J: TRBJ2-2
V: TRBV5-1
CDR3: CASSLRRADGTGELFF
DNA: TGCGCCAGCAGCCTAAGGCGGGCGGACGGCACCGGGGAGCTGTTTTTT

size: NA
D: NA
J: TRBJ1-5
V: TRBV5-1
CDR3: CASSLSVDSNQPQHF
DNA: TGCGCCAGCAGCTTGTCGGTTGATAGCAATCAGCCCCAGCATTTT

size: once
D: TRBD1
J: TRBJ1-3
V: TRBV3-1/TRBV3-2
CDR3: CASSLGQEEFGNTIYF
DNA: TGTGCCAGCAGCCTGGGACAGGAGGAGTTTGGAAACACCATATATTTT

size: NA
D: TRBD1
J: TRBJ1-2
V: TRBV28
CDR3: CALGTGYGYTF
DNA: TGTGCCCTCGGGACAGGGTATGGCTACACCTTC

size: many
D: NA
J: TRBJ2-7
V: TRBV6-2/TRBV6-3
CDR3: CASSSSYPGYEQYF
DNA: NA

size: NA
D: TRBD1
J: TRBJ2-1
V: TRBV13
CDR3: CASSFGQGPGTEQFF
DNA: TGTGCCAGCAGCTTCGGACAGGGGCCAGGGACTGAGCAGTTCTTC

size: NA
D: NA
J: TRBJ1-5
V: TRBV18
CDR3: CASSSVHEVGNQPQHF
DNA: TGTGCCAGCTCATCCGTCCATGAGGTGGGCAATCAGCCCCAGCATTTT

size: few
D: TRBD1
J: TRBJ2-7
V: TRBV19
CDR3: CASSPGTGNYEQYF
DNA: TGTGCCAGTAGTCCTGGGACAGGGAATTACGAGCAGTACTTC

size: NA
D: TRBD1
J: TRBJ2-4
V: TRBV28
CDR3: CASSTGTGRAKNIQYF
DNA: TGTGCCAGCAGTACCGGGACAGGGAGAGCCAAAAACATTCAGTACTTC

size: NA
D: NA
J: TRBJ1-5
V: TRBV30
CDR3: CAWAKGGGNQPQHF
DNA: TGTGCCTGGGCCAAGGGAGGTGGCAATCAGCCCCAGCATTTT

size: NA
D: NA
J: TRBJ2-1
V: TRBV24-1
CDR3: CATSDIFGRGESYNEQFF
DNA: TGTGCCACCAGTGATATATTCGGCAGGGGGGAATCCTACAATGAGCAGTTCTTC

size: NA
D: NA
J: TRBJ2-7
V: TRBV28
CDR3: CASSPQGPGGHLYEQYF
DNA: TGTGCCAGCAGCCCACAGGGACCGGGGGGCCATCTATACGAGCAGTACTTC

size: NA
D: TRBD1
J: TRBJ2-7
V: TRBV5-8
CDR3: CASRLPGQGAYEQYF
DNA: TGTGCCAGCAGGTTGCCGGGACAGGGTGCCTACGAGCAGTACTTC

size: NA
D: NA
J: TRBJ2-3
V: TRBV6-2/TRBV6-3
CDR3: CASSLPDPDSDTQYF
DNA: TGTGCCAGCAGCCTACCCGACCCCGACTCAGATACGCAGTATTTT

size: NA
D: NA
J: TRBJ1-1
V: TRBV6-6
CDR3: CASSTPGTNTEAFF
DNA: TGTGCCAGCAGTACACCGGGTACGAACACTGAAGCTTTCTTT